A selection of T cell receptor beta chains follows, all from one sample in a study of T cell responses to AZD1222 COVID-19 vaccine. Clones were read by immunoSEQ multiplex PCR, and TCRdb kept only the in-frame ones, dropping some. The table shows about 180,000 clones, with about 86% occurring only once. This sample comprised peripheral blood, obtained on day 0 of AZD1222 vaccination. Receptors originate from an adult in good health. The CDR3 runs from the conserved cysteine through the conserved F or W. The D gene is left open where the match is weak. Rows give clone size only sometimes, using once, few, many, or a class for an expanded clone.

d_call: NA
clone_size: NA
v_call: TRBV12-3/TRBV12-4
j_call: TRBJ1-1
cdr3_aa: CASSTNLRVEAFF
cdr3_nt: TGTGCCAGCAGTACTAACCTCAGGGTTGAAGCTTTCTTT

d_call: NA
clone_size: NA
v_call: TRBV10-3
j_call: TRBJ1-2
cdr3_aa: CAISESSYRYGYTF
cdr3_nt: TGTGCCATCAGTGAGAGTTCCTATCGCTATGGCTACACCTTC

d_call: TRBD1
clone_size: NA
v_call: TRBV24-1
j_call: TRBJ2-1
cdr3_aa: CATSDPDRAYNEQFF
cdr3_nt: TGTGCCACCAGTGATCCAGACAGGGCCTACAATGAGCAGTTCTTC

d_call: NA
clone_size: NA
v_call: TRBV21-1
j_call: TRBJ1-2
cdr3_aa: CASSNPAGGGYTF
cdr3_nt: TGTGCCAGCAGCAACCCCGCGGGAGGGGGCTACACCTTC

d_call: TRBD1
clone_size: few
v_call: TRBV11-3
j_call: TRBJ2-7
cdr3_aa: CASSPGTGTYEQYF
cdr3_nt: TGTGCCAGCAGCCCTGGGACAGGGACGTACGAGCAGTACTTC

d_call: NA
clone_size: NA
v_call: TRBV12-3/TRBV12-4
j_call: TRBJ1-2
cdr3_aa: CASGGTFYGYTF
cdr3_nt: TGTGCCAGCGGTGGGACGTTCTATGGCTACACCTTC

d_call: NA
clone_size: NA
v_call: TRBV7-9
j_call: TRBJ1-2
cdr3_aa: CASIPSGVHYGYTF
cdr3_nt: TGTGCCAGCATACCCTCAGGGGTCCACTATGGCTACACCTTC

d_call: TRBD2
clone_size: NA
v_call: TRBV19
j_call: TRBJ2-3
cdr3_aa: CASSTIAGHTDTQYF
cdr3_nt: TGTGCCAGTAGTACGATAGCGGGACACACAGATACGCAGTATTTT

d_call: NA
clone_size: NA
v_call: TRBV7-2
j_call: TRBJ2-5
cdr3_aa: CASSLSTAGERETQYF
cdr3_nt: TGTGCCAGCAGCTTATCGACAGCCGGGGAAAGGGAGACCCAGTACTTC

d_call: NA
clone_size: NA
v_call: TRBV7-2
j_call: TRBJ2-6
cdr3_aa: CATDGLGRTGANVLTF
cdr3_nt: TGTGCCACCGACGGGCTTGGGCGGACAGGGGCCAACGTCCTGACTTTC

d_call: TRBD1
clone_size: NA
v_call: TRBV9
j_call: TRBJ2-5
cdr3_aa: CASSAGQGFGETQYF
cdr3_nt: TGTGCCAGCAGCGCGGGACAGGGATTCGGAGAGACCCAGTACTTC